This T cell receptor (beta chain) came from a study of cytomegalovirus exposure and HLA in healthy donors. Study information: A previous analysis identified approximately 110 million unique TCR beta sequences derived from roughly 190 million T cells.

PCR primers comprised 60 Vbeta and 13 Jbeta primers. Generated by immunoSEQ multiplex PCR, the TCRdb table keeps only in-frame clones and is missing some. Among 55,000 to 65,000 clones listed, roughly 84% were seen once. The CDR3 contains 16 residues. Germline-derived CDR1 and CDR2 are SGHTA and FQGNSA. V lost 1 base and J 6 bases, leaving 16 bases between the germline ends. The table lists this clone with a few counts. Whereas donors were nominally healthy upon sampling, unrecorded immune exposures were probable. Material: PBMCs. This TCR derives from a human donor in good health. The chain uses TRBV7-2 and TRBJ2-1, with D maybe TRBD2 (5 bases). The CDR3 coding sequence is TGTGCCAGCAGCTTAGTTTTCACTAGTGGGGTCAATGAGCAGTTCTTC. Translating it yields CASSLVFTSGVNEQFF.